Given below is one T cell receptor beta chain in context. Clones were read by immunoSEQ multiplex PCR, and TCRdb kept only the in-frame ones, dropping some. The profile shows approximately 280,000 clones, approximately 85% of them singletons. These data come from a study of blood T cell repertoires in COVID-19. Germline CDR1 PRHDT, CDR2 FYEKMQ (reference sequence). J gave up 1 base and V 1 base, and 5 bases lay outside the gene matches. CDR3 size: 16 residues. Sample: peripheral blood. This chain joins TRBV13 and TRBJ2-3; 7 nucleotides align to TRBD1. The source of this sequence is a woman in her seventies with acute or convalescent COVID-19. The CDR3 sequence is CASSLEHTGGTDTQYF. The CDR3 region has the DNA TGTGCCAGCAGCTTAGAGCACACAGGGGGCACAGATACGCAGTATTTT.